The following is a T cell receptor (beta chain) sequence with its context. There is no known antigen for this receptor. Base qualities are not at hand, and no much larger clone is one base apart. Whole blood was collected in K2EDTA tubes by collaborating institutions according to the institutions' own protocols. For TCRbeta analysis, collaborators shipped samples in one of three forms: frozen whole blood, isolated PBMCs, or DNA extracted from either of those sample types. The source of the sample is a study of blood T cell repertoires in COVID-19 (TCRdb year 2020). About the full investigation: Samples from collaborators originated in the United States, Italy and Spain and spanned both the acute and convalescent phases of COVID-19. Where HLA class I and class II types were available, the types were taken from metadata supplied by the sample provider, not from assay-based typing. The sample metadata nearly always contained a de-identified subject ID, COVID-19 status, age in years and sex. Subjects who had been exposed to COVID-19, were actively infected with it, or had recovered from it provided the deeply sampled blood TCRbeta repertoires that made up the dataset. A freely available public database, intended as a resource for researchers studying the immune response to SARS-CoV-2, is where the repertoires were released. The prospective study material was composed of cDNA or gDNA derived from T cells, B-cell-depleted T cells, or PBMCs. The samples were drawn from the first 160 participants of the ongoing ImmuneRACE study and from over 950 subjects provided by 6 global collaborators.

The CDR3 runs 17 amino acids, cysteine and phenylalanine included. Here the CDR3 DNA is all that survives: 51 bases in frame from base 1. CDR1 and CDR2 are drawn from the germline V gene: SNHLY, FYNNEI. Germline trimming: 3 bases from V, 0 bases from J; junction bases outside gene matches: 3. The immunoSEQ Assay, a bias-controlled multiplex PCR, was used to amplify TCRbeta CDR3 regions from genomic DNA. On the authors' methods: The number of nucleated cells in each sample was estimated by amplification of reference gene primers within the assay. To quantify the absolute abundance of each unique TCRbeta CDR3 rearrangement, sequence reads were collapsed and filtered. Productive Simpson clonality was computed per sample as the square root of Simpson's diversity index over productive rearrangements. TCRdb re-hosts the immuneACCESS table, in-frame sequences only. Its copies lack some clones; in the studies checked, an unresolved V gene accounts for under half of them, and the cause for the rest is not known. The V and J calls and the clone size are those of that table, but D and trimming were determined from the DNA. This sample holds some 110,000 clones; around nine tenths were observed only once. Around 4.6% of the sample belongs to the ten largest clones.

Here is what the overall study found, with its caveats: The amount of clinical and demographic metadata varied by source and participant and was provided uncurated.

Material: peripheral blood. This chain is built from TRBV2 and TRBJ2-2, and 11 bases in between align with TRBD2. This clonotype was obtained from a man aged 35 to 55 with acute or convalescent COVID-19. The CDR3 has the sequence CASSEGLAVSNTGELFF. The DNA is as follows: TGTGCCAGCAGTGAGGGACTAGCGGTTTCGAACACCGGGGAGCTGTTTTTT.